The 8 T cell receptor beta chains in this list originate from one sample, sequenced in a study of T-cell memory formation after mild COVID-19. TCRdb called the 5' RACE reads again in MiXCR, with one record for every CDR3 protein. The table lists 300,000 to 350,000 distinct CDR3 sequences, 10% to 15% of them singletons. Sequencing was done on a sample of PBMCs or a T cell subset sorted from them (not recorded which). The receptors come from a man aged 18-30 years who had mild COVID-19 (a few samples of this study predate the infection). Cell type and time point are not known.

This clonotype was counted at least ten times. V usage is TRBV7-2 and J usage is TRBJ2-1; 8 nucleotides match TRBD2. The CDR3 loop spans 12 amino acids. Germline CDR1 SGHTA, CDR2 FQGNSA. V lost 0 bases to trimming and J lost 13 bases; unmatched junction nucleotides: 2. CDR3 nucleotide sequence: TGTGCCAGCAGCTTAGCGCGGGGGGTACAGTTCTTC. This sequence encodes CASSLARGVQFF.

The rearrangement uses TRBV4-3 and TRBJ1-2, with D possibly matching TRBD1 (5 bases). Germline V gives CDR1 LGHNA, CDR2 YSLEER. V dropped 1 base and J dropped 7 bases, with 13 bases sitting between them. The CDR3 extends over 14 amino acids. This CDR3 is CASSQARGEGGYTF. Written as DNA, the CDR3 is TGCGCCAGCAGCCAAGCTCGGGGGGAAGGTGGCTACACCTTC.

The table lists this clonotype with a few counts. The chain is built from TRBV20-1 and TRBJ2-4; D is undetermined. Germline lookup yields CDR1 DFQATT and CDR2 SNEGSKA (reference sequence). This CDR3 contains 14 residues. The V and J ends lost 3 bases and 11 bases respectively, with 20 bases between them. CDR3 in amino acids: CSASRPLGPLVQYF. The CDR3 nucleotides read TGCAGTGCTAGCAGACCTTTGGGTCCCCTGGTTCAGTACTTC.

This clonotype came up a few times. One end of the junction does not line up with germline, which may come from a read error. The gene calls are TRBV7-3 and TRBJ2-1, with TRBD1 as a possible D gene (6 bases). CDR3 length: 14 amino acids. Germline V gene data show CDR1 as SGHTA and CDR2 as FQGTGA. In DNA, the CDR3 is TGTGCCAGCAGCTTAAGCGCAGGGGACAAAGAGCAGTTCTTC. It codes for CASSLSAGDKEQFF.

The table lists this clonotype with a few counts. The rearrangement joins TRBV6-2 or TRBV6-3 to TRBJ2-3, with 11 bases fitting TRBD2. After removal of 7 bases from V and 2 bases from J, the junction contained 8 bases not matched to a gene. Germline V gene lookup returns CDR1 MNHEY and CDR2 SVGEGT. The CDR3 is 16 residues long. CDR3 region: CASNDGTSGDTDTQYF. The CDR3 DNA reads TGTGCCAGCAACGACGGGACTAGCGGAGACACAGATACGCAGTATTTT.

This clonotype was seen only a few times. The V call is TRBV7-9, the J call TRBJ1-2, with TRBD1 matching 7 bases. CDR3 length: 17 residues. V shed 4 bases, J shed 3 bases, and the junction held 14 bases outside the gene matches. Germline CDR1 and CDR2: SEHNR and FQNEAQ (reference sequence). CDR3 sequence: CASSSLGSQGSHYGYTF. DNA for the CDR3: TGTGCCAGCAGCTCCCTGGGCTCACAGGGGTCCCACTATGGCTACACCTTC.

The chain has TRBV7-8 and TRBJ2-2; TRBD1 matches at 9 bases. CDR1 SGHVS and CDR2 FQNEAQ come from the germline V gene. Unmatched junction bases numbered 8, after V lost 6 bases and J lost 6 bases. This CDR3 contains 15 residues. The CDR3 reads CASRSDRGPPGELFF. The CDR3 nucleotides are TGTGCCAGCAGGTCGGACAGGGGCCCTCCCGGGGAGCTGTTTTTT.

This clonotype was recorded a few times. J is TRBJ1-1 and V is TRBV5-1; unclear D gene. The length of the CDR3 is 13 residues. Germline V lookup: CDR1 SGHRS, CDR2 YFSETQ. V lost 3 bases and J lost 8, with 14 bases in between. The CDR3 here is CASSSPKQGEAFF. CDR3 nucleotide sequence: TGCGCCAGCAGCTCTCCAAAACAAGGGGAAGCTTTCTTT.